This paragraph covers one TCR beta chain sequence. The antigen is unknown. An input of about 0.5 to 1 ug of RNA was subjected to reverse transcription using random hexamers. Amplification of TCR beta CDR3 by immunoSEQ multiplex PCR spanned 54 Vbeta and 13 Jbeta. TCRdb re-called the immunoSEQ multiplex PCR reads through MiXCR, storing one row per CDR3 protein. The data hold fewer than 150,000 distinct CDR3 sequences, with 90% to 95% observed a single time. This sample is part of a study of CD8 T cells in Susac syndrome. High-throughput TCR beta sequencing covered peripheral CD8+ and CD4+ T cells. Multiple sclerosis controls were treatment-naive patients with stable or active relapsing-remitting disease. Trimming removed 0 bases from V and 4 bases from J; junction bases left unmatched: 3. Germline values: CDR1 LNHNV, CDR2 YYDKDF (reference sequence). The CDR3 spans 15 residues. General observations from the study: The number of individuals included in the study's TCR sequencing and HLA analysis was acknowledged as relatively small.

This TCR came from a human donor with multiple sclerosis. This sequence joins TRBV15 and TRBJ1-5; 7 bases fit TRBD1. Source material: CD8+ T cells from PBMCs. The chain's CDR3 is CATSRDRDRNQPQHF. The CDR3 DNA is TGTGCCACCAGCAGAGACCGGGACAGAAATCAGCCCCAGCATTTT.